This T cell receptor (beta chain) is drawn from a study of PD-L1 blockade in urothelial cancer. Germline assignment: CDR1 SGHRS and CDR2 YFSETQ. The CDR3 is 15 amino acids. Trimming took 4 bases from V and 5 from J; bases not matched to a gene: 11. Sequenced by immunoSEQ multiplex PCR; TCRdb stores in-frame clones only, minus some. The table lists around 50,000 clones, 75% to 85% of them singletons, with about 1.7% in the top ten. Noted time point: pretreatment peripheral blood. The clonotype originates from a man aged 45-65 years with urothelial cancer. The chain has TRBV5-1 and TRBJ1-1; TRBD1 matches 7 bases. Sequenced here: PBMCs, sampled around atezolizumab (anti-PD-L1) treatment. The CDR3: CASSIPDRVYTEAFF. CDR3 in DNA: TGCGCCAGCAGCATCCCCGACAGGGTATATACTGAAGCTTTCTTT. Looking up the rest from reference TRBV5-1 and TRBJ1-1 gives the full variable domain: KAGVTQTPRYLIKTRGQQVTLSCSPISGHRSVSWYQQTPGQGLQFLFEYFSETQRNKGNFPGRFSGRQFSNSRSEMNVSTLELGDSALYLCASSIPDRVYTEAFFGQGTRLTVV.